This entry concerns a single TCR beta chain. Judged by frequency, this clone is medium-sized (0.01 to 0.1%); no count was given. Its specific antigen is unknown. CDR1 SEHNR and CDR2 FQNEAQ were looked up in the germline V gene (reference sequence). The CDR3 has 11 amino acids, counting the end cysteine and phenylalanine. No DNA appears here. These data originate in a study of synovial regulatory T cells in juvenile arthritis (dated by TCRdb to about 2015). With respect to the entire study: Of the sequenced patients, three were therapy-naive, one was treated with methotrexate plus infliximab, several were treated with methotrexate, and one lacked treatment information. The study compared the TCRbeta CDR3 repertoires of blood iaTreg cells, other blood Treg cells and synovial fluid Treg cells taken from matched patient samples. TCR repertoire comparisons included Treg and Teff subsets from 10 or so JIA patients with active disease. Effector T cell subsets were also sequenced in this cohort for comparisons, but the Treg dataset alone covers only blood and synovial fluid Treg cells. General findings and caveats noted by the study authors: Across patients, iaTreg TCR repertoires were largely private, and these iaTreg repertoires partially overlapped with synovial Teff and blood CPL repertoires. Synovial Treg cells shared more CDR3 sequences with iaTreg cells than with other blood Treg cells, and Chao-Jaccard similarity confirmed that synovial Treg cells were more closely related to iaTreg cells.

The receptor library was made with the immunoSEQ multiplex PCR assay. Adaptive Biotechnologies carried out the TCRbeta CDR3 sequencing. On the study's bioinformatics: Repertoire similarity was assessed with the Chao-modified Jaccard index and with the median clonotype overlap from 200 random subsamples of equal sample size. Similarity analyses were performed using either productive nucleotide sequences or in silico-translated amino acid sequences. Hierarchical clustering with single linkage and t-SNE based on Chao-modified Jaccard distances were applied for the comparison of repertoires. After normalising for sample size, the researchers measured repertoire diversity with the Renyi index across a range of alpha values. TCRdb carries this immuneACCESS record with in-frame sequences only. Its versions omit some clonotypes, under half of them owing to an unresolved V gene in the studies checked, with the rest unexplained. Clone size and V and J calls were adopted from that table, with D and trimming inferred from the DNA. The table of this sample itemizes about 2,500 clones. The ten largest clones capture approximately 14% of the sample.

Synovial samples were synovial fluid collected alongside matched peripheral blood from each patient with active arthritis. TCR repertoires were obtained from approximately eleven juvenile idiopathic arthritis patients with active disease who had not reached inactive disease, of whom 3 were polyarticular and 8 were oligoarticular. The median age of the TCR-sequenced patients was under 13 years (range roughly 2.1-22.9), and their median disease duration was roughly 7 years (range 0.2-19.1). FOXP3 TSDR demethylation in synovial Treg cells was comparable to that in blood Treg cells and healthy-donor Treg cells, supporting bona fide regulatory lineage commitment of the synovial Treg cells. Samples for TCR repertoire analysis came from two centres in Italy.

Sequenced sample: Treg cells from the synovium. The rearranged segments are TRBV7-9 and TRBJ2-3; TCRdb reports TRBD1, a call that lacks DNA to check it against. The receptor comes from a donor under 30 with juvenile idiopathic arthritis. The CDR3 protein: CASSQQYTQYF.